This entry lists 21 T cell receptor beta chains sequenced from one sample in a study of identical twins. TCRdb analysed the 5' RACE reads with MiXCR anew, one entry per CDR3 protein. The sample consists of around 290,000 distinct CDR3 sequences, 8% to 9.5% of them appearing once. These sequences were also reported in another study, on yellow fever vaccine responses in identical twins.

The sample taken for sequencing was CD8+ T cells sorted from blood. These receptors all stem from a woman aged 18 to 35 in good health.

This clonotype showed up many times. The chain combines TRBV5-5 with TRBJ2-3; D call uncertain. CDR1 is SGHKS, CDR2 YYEKEE, per germline (reference sequence). Trimming left V 5 bases short and J 6 bases short, with 10 bases between. There are 12 residues in the CDR3. The CDR3 region has the DNA TGTGCCAGCAGATTTGCCCTCGATACGCAGTATTTT. Translating gives CASRFALDTQYF.

The sample holds many counts of this clonotype. The V and J genes are TRBV5-1 and TRBJ2-1; TRBD2 matches at 9 bases. Germline loops: CDR1 SGHRS, CDR2 YFSETQ. V was pared by 1 base and J by 8 bases, with 4 bases of the junction left unmatched. This CDR3 has 14 residues. The CDR3 region has the DNA TGCGCCAGCAGCTTGAAGGCGGGAGGGCATGAGCAGTTCTTC. Translation: CASSLKAGGHEQFF.

There are many counts of this clonotype. The chain combines TRBV27 with TRBJ2-7, with D unresolved. Trimming stripped 4 bases from V and 3 bases from J, with 10 bases between. CDR3 length: 13 residues. Germline values: CDR1 MNHEY, CDR2 SMNVEV (reference sequence). CDR3 residues: CASSSAVYYEQYF. The CDR3 region has the DNA TGTGCCAGCAGTTCGGCAGTTTACTACGAGCAGTACTTC.

The gene calls are TRBV7-8 and TRBJ2-2; no reliable D call. Germline-derived CDR1 and CDR2 are SGHVS and FQNEAQ. V was shortened by 3 bases and J by 7 bases, with 9 bases between the two germline ends. The CDR3 extends over 13 amino acids. The CDR3 nucleotides are TGTGCCAGCAGCTTTGAGTTGTACGGGGAGCTGTTTTTT. This sequence encodes CASSFELYGELFF.

This clonotype occurred many times. This rearrangement joins TRBV28 to TRBJ2-7; the D is unclear. The germline V and J ends were trimmed by 4 bases and 5 bases, with 15 bases remaining between them. The CDR3 totals 14 residues. Per germline, CDR1 MDHEN and CDR2 SYDVKM. In DNA, the CDR3 is TGTGCCAGCAGTTATAGTGGGCGGTTAGACGAGCAGTACTTC. As protein: CASSYSGRLDEQYF.

As DNA, the CDR3 is TGCAGCGTTCTAGGGGGCGAAACAGATACGCAGTATTTT. It yields the protein CSVLGGETDTQYF. This chain joins TRBV29-1 and TRBJ2-3, with 7 bases matching TRBD1. The trim removed 5 bases at V and 3 bases at J, leaving 5 bases unmatched. This CDR3 spans 13 amino acids. CDR1 SQVTM and CDR2 ANQGSEA come from the germline V gene.

The chain carries TRBV24-1 and TRBJ2-1; the match to TRBD2 covers 9 bases. This CDR3 contains 16 residues. J lost 4 bases, V lost 1 base, and 4 bases had no gene match. The germline gives CDR1 KGHDR, CDR2 SFDVKD. In nucleotides, the CDR3 is TGTGCCACCAGTGATTTTGCAGCGGGAGGTTACAATGAGCAGTTCTTC. Amino acid sequence: CATSDFAAGGYNEQFF.

This clonotype was counted many times. This rearrangement joins TRBV7-9 to TRBJ2-5, with D maybe TRBD1 (6 bases). CDR3 length equals 13 residues. The germline CDR1 and CDR2 sequences are SEHNR and FQNEAQ (reference sequence). V lost 5 bases and J 3 bases, leaving 10 bases between the germline ends. Here the CDR3 DNA reads TGTGCCAGCAGCCCGACAGGAGAAGAGACCCAGTACTTC. Protein: CASSPTGEETQYF. Variable domain in full (rest from reference TRBV7-9 and TRBJ2-5): DTGVSQNPRHKITKRGQNVTFRCDPISEHNRLYWYRQTLGQGPEFLTYFQNEAQLEKSRLLSDRFSAERPKGSFSTLEIQRTEQGDSAMYLCASSPTGEETQYFGPGTRLLVL.

This clonotype came up a few times. This chain uses TRBV12-3 or TRBV12-4 with TRBJ1-1, with 7 bases that match TRBD1. The ends lost 10 bases at V and 1 base at J; junction bases unmatched: 12. The CDR3 extends over 15 amino acids. As DNA, the CDR3 is TGTGCCACCATCGGACAGGCGAAAGGGAACACTGAAGCTTTCTTT. Protein product: CATIGQAKGNTEAFF.

This clonotype was seen repeatedly, ten times or more. This sequence joins TRBV27 and TRBJ2-3; D is ambiguous. The CDR3 spans 13 residues. The V end was cut by 6 bases, the J end by 2 bases, with 9 bases between. Germline V lookup: CDR1 MNHEY, CDR2 SMNVEV (reference sequence). CDR3 protein: CASSLVHTDTQYF. CDR3 DNA: TGTGCCAGCAGCCTAGTCCACACAGATACGCAGTATTTT.

This clonotype was observed at least ten times. The V gene is TRBV12-3 or TRBV12-4, the J gene TRBJ2-1; 15 bases are a match to TRBD2. The CDR3 covers 15 residues. Trimming cost V 5 bases and J 8 bases; bases outside gene matches: 4. DNA of the CDR3: TGTGCCAGCAGTCGGACTAGCGGGGGGGATTATGAGCAGTTCTTC. Protein: CASSRTSGGDYEQFF.

DNA for the CDR3: TGTGCCAGCGGATGGACAGGGGAGAGGGAAGAGACCCAGTACTTC. Protein product: CASGWTGEREETQYF. The rearrangement links TRBV2 to TRBJ2-5; 9 bases match TRBD1. Trimming cost V 8 bases and J 3 bases; bases outside gene matches: 10. Per the germline V gene, CDR1 is SNHLY and CDR2 is FYNNEI. This CDR3 has 15 amino acids.

The J gene is TRBJ2-5, the V gene TRBV28; D possibly uses TRBD1 or TRBD2 (6 bases each). The germline V gene has CDR1 MDHEN and CDR2 SYDVKM. The length of the CDR3 is 14 residues. The germline V and J ends were trimmed by 5 bases and 4 bases, with 14 bases remaining between them. Written as DNA, the CDR3 is TGTGCCAGCAGTCCCCCAGGGGAGGTAGAGACCCAGTACTTC. This codes for CASSPPGEVETQYF.

Ten or more counts support this clonotype. The chain combines TRBV20-1 with TRBJ2-7, with 11 bases aligning to TRBD1. Germline loops: CDR1 DFQATT, CDR2 SNEGSKA (reference sequence). The CDR3 spans 15 residues. V lost 1 base to trimming and J lost 4 bases; unmatched junction nucleotides: 6. The CDR3 DNA follows: TGCAGTGCTAGAGCGCGGGACAGGGGGGATTACGAGCAGTACTTC. It translates to CSARARDRGDYEQYF.

The rearrangement links TRBV3-1 to TRBJ2-5; D possibly corresponds to TRBD2 (5 bases). The germline gives CDR1 LGHDT, CDR2 YNNKEL (reference sequence). The CDR3 sequence is 18 residues long. The CDR3 DNA follows: TGTACCCGCAGTTCCGAGATCATTAGGGAGTTTCCACAAGAGACCCAGTACTTC. Amino acid sequence: CTRSSEIIREFPQETQYF.

In this sample, this clonotype turned up many times. V is TRBV9 and J is TRBJ2-3; D gene unclear. The length of the CDR3 is 15 residues. Germline CDR1 reads SGDLS; CDR2 reads YYNGEE. V lost 0 bases, J lost 3 bases, and 11 bases lay in between. This CDR3 is CASSVGGSLTDTQYF. CDR3 DNA: TGTGCCAGCAGCGTAGGTGGCTCGTTAACAGATACGCAGTATTTT.

This clonotype was seen a few times. The chain is built from TRBV27 and TRBJ2-1, with D hard to call. The CDR3 covers 15 residues. The ends were cut back, 0 bases at V and 3 bases at J, with 9 bases in the middle. Germline V CDR1 and CDR2: MNHEY, SMNVEV (reference sequence). CDR3 sequence: CASSLSRAGYNEQFF. In DNA form, the CDR3 reads TGTGCCAGCAGTTTATCTAGGGCCGGCTACAATGAGCAGTTCTTC.

This clonotype came up a few times. The chain links TRBV11-2 to TRBJ2-7; possible D gene TRBD2, 6 bases. The CDR3 is made up of 15 amino acids. V lost 3 bases to trimming and J lost 0 bases, with 12 bases between them. Germline V gene sequence: CDR1 SGHAT, CDR2 FQNNGV. The CDR3 sequence is CASSFPSGPSYEQYF. The CDR3 DNA follows: TGTGCCAGCAGCTTTCCCAGCGGGCCCTCCTACGAGCAGTACTTC. The full variable domain, rest sourced from reference TRBV11-2 and TRBJ2-7, is EAGVAQSPRYKIIEKRQSVAFWCNPISGHATLYWYQQILGQGPKLLIQFQNNGVVDDSQLPKDRFSAERLKGVDSTLKIQPAKLEDSAVYLCASSFPSGPSYEQYFGPGTRLTVT.

The chain joins TRBV5-1 to TRBJ2-5, with D unclear. The V gene's germline CDR1 is SGHRS and CDR2 YFSETQ. Trimming pared 2 bases from V and 1 base from J, leaving 12 bases between. The CDR3 spans 15 residues. This chain's CDR3 is CASSFVSTSQETQYF. The CDR3 coding sequence is TGCGCCAGCAGCTTCGTGTCTACCAGCCAAGAGACCCAGTACTTC. Full variable domain (remainder filled in from reference TRBV5-1 and TRBJ2-5): KAGVTQTPRYLIKTRGQQVTLSCSPISGHRSVSWYQQTPGQGLQFLFEYFSETQRNKGNFPGRFSGRQFSNSRSEMNVSTLELGDSALYLCASSFVSTSQETQYFGPGTRLLVL.

CDR3: CASSQDLAYEQYF. The CDR3 DNA is TGTGCCAGCAGCCAAGATTTGGCCTACGAGCAGTACTTC. The chain joins TRBV4-2 to TRBJ2-7; D remains unclear. This CDR3 has 13 amino acids. Germline-derived CDR1 and CDR2 are LGHNA and YNFKEQ. Trimming removed 0 bases from V and 2 bases from J, with 5 bases in between.

This clonotype was observed many times. The chain links TRBV7-9 to TRBJ1-1, with a weak D call TRBD1 (6 bases). The CDR3 has 14 residues. V shed 5 bases and J shed 4 bases, with 14 bases lying between them. Per germline, CDR1 SEHNR and CDR2 FQNEAQ (reference sequence). The CDR3 loop is CASSATQGGTEAFF. The DNA for the CDR3 is TGTGCCAGCAGCGCGACCCAAGGGGGCACTGAAGCTTTCTTT.